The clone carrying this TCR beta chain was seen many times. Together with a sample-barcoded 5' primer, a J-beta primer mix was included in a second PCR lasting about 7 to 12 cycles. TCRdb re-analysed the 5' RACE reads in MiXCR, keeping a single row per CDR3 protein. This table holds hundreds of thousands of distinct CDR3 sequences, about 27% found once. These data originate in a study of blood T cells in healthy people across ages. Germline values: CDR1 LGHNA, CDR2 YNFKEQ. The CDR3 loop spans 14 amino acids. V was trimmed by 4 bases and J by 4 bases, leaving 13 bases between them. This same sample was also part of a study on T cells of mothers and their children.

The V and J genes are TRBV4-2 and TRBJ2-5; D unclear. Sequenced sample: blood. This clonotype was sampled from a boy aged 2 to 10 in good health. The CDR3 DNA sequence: TGTGCCAGCAGCCTCGACCGATTGGGAGAGACCCAGTACTTC. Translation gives CASSLDRLGETQYF.